This T cell receptor (beta chain) was identified in a study of blood T cell repertoires in COVID-19. Study at large: There were acute and convalescent COVID-19 samples, and they came from the United States, Italy and Spain. Sources were T cells, B-cell-depleted T cells, or PBMCs; the material itself was cDNA or gDNA.

Authors' analysis steps: By means of reference gene primer amplification, nucleated cell counts were estimated. Sequenced by immunoSEQ multiplex PCR; TCRdb stores in-frame clones only, minus some. V and J calls and clone size are those listed in that table; D and trimming were worked out from the DNA. The sample includes approximately 19,000 clones, about nine tenths seen only once; the top ten take around 10%. The sequence derives from a human donor in a cohort sampled during active COVID-19. Sequenced sample: peripheral blood.

The CDR3 bases are TGTGCCAGCAGCTCGGTGAACACTGAAGCTTTCTTT. Translated, it gives CASSSVNTEAFF. The genes are TRBV5-4 and TRBJ1-1; no firm D call. Trimming shortened V by 3 bases and J by 0 bases, and 3 bases separated the two germline ends. Germline assignment: CDR1 SGHNT and CDR2 YYREEE (reference sequence). The CDR3 contains 12 residues.